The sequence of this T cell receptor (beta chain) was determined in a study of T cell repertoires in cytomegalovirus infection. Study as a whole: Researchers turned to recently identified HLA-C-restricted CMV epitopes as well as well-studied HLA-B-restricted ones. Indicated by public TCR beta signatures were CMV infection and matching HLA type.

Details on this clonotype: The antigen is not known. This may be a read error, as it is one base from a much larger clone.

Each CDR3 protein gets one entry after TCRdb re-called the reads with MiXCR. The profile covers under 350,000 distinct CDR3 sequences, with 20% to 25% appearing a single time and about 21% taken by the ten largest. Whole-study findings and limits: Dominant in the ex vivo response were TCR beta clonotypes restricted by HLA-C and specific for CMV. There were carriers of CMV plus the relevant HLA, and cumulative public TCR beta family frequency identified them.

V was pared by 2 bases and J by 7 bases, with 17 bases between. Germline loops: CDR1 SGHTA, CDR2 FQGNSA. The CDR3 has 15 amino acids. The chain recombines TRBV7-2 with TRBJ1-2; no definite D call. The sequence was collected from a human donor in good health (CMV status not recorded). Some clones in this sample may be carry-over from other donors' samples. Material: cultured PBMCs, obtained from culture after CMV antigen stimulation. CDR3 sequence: CASSLFEAGGPGYTF. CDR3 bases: TGTGCCAGCAGCTTATTCGAGGCCGGAGGCCCTGGCTACACCTTC.